Sequencing of this T cell receptor (beta chain) was carried out in a study of shared clonotypes between healthy human individuals. Study as a whole: The donors, two women and three men, were aged 18 to 49.

Germline trimming cut 4 bases from V and 2 bases from J; bases unmatched to any gene: 7. This CDR3 contains 16 residues. Germline-derived CDR1 and CDR2 are SGHVS and FNYEAQ. Produced via immunoSEQ multiplex PCR; TCRdb's table is partial and in-frame only. The sample lists about 530,000 clones, almost 80% occurring once. The sequence derives from a woman between 35 and 50 years old in good health. Some clones in this sample may be carry-over from other donors' samples. Sequencing was carried out using PBMCs. The J gene is TRBJ2-7, the V gene TRBV7-6; 11 nucleotides line up with TRBD2. The CDR3 here is CASSSGTSGVPYEQYF. The DNA for the CDR3 is TGTGCCAGCAGCTCCGGGACTAGCGGAGTTCCCTACGAGCAGTACTTC.